This T cell receptor (beta chain) was captured by sequencing in a study of cytomegalovirus exposure and HLA in healthy donors. Germline values: CDR1 SGDLS, CDR2 YYNGEE. Deletions cut 0 bases from V and 7 bases from J, with 16 bases between. The CDR3 spans 15 residues. PCR involved 60 Vbeta and 13 Jbeta primers. This table comes from immunoSEQ multiplex PCR, and its TCRdb copy is limited to in-frame clones, with some not included. The data contain some 200,000 clones, roughly 80% of them singletons. The chain recombines TRBV9 with TRBJ2-5, with unresolved D. The receptor's source is a woman aged 45-59 years in good health and CMV-seropositive. The sample taken for sequencing was PBMCs. The CDR3 bases are TGTGCCAGCAGCGTAGACCCCGACTCCCTAGGGACCCAGTACTTC. Protein sequence: CASSVDPDSLGTQYF.